This TCR beta chain was captured in a study of cytomegalovirus exposure and HLA in healthy donors. PCR used 60 Vbeta primers and 13 Jbeta primers. Sequenced by immunoSEQ multiplex PCR; TCRdb stores in-frame clones only, minus some. This table lists 170,000 or so clones. Notes on the study in general: The dataset shows that most TCR sequences were rare, while some public TCRs occurred in many donors.

This CDR3 contains 13 residues. The germline V gene encodes CDR1 SNHLY and CDR2 FYNNEI. V was trimmed by 4 bases and J by 0 bases, leaving 4 bases between them. A note on this clone: The antigen is not known.

The clonotype originates from a man under 40 in good health and CMV-seronegative. Sequencing was carried out using PBMCs. This sequence joins TRBV2 and TRBJ1-3, with D unclear. In DNA form, the CDR3 reads TGTGCCAGCAGTGTTCTCTCTGGAAACACCATATATTTT. This codes for CASSVLSGNTIYF.